Described below is a single T cell receptor beta chain sequence and its context. Every donor provided ten milliliters of peripheral blood. Isolated PBMCs totaled at least 6 million in each sample. Per the germline V gene, CDR1 is PRHDT and CDR2 is FYEKMQ (reference sequence). Trimming took off 4 bases at V and 4 bases at J, with 14 bases between the two ends. The CDR3 is made up of 15 amino acids. For the second PCR, which ran for about 6 to 12 cycles, a sample-barcoded 5' primer and a J-beta primer mix were used. The template-switch adaptor, which had 12 random nucleotides, put a tag on each cDNA molecule. TCRdb fed the 5' RACE reads into MiXCR, producing one record per CDR3 protein. The repertoire holds roughly 1,500,000 distinct CDR3 sequences, with almost 35% as singletons. The data were taken from a study of blood T cells in healthy people across ages.

The chain has TRBV13 and TRBJ1-3, with D uncertain. The sequenced sample was blood. The receptor was isolated from a woman aged 25 to 39 in good health. Here the CDR3 DNA reads TGTGCCAGCAGCTCCACCGACGGAGGAGGAAACACCATATATTTT. Its translation is CASSSTDGGGNTIYF.